The clone carrying this TCR beta chain came up a few times. This CDR3 has 14 residues. Germline CDR1 SGHNT, CDR2 YENEEA. Between the trimmed V and J ends, which lost 5 bases and 6 bases, there was a span of 14 bases. These data are taken from a study of sequential checkpoint blockade in melanoma. Overall study context: Patients were randomized 1:1 to nivolumab-then-ipilimumab or ipilimumab-then-nivolumab first-line. DNA from 91 pretreatment tumor samples underwent TCRβ immunosequencing.

Produced via immunoSEQ multiplex PCR; TCRdb's table is partial and in-frame only. The repertoire holds around 8,800 clones, with 24% as singletons. Treatment reported: randomized to nivolumab then ipilimumab (arm A) or the reverse (arm B). The TCR originated in a human donor with melanoma. The chain links TRBV11-3 to TRBJ2-1; possible D gene TRBD1, 6 bases. The source was tumor tissue (inferred from file names), collected from a patient given nivolumab and ipilimumab in sequence. DNA of the CDR3: TGTGCCAGCAGCCCCGCTCCAGGGGTCAATGAGCAGTTCTTC. Its protein product is CASSPAPGVNEQFF.